These T cell receptor beta chains were read from a single sample in a study of breast tumors, draining lymph nodes, adjacent tissues. One entry per CDR3 protein results from TCRdb running MiXCR on the multiplex PCR reads. Of 180,000 or so distinct CDR3 sequences in the sample, around 33% were seen once. The specimen was axillary lymph node tissue. The receptors shown here come from a female donor with breast cancer. Some clones in this sample may be carry-over from other donors' samples. Each CDR3 is given with its conserved first and last residue. A D gene is named only where the DNA matches it firmly. A row's size may be missing; if present it is once, few, many or a size class.

D	size	V	J	DNA	CDR3
TRBD2	many	TRBV19	TRBJ2-1	TGTGCCAGTAGTATGGGGACTAGCGGGAGGACTTCAGCCTACAATGAGCAGTTCTTC	CASSMGTSGRTSAYNEQFF
TRBD1	many	TRBV7-3	TRBJ1-2	TGTGCCAGCAGCTTAGGACAGGGCTATGGCTACACCTTC	CASSLGQGYGYTF
NA	NA	TRBV4-1	TRBJ1-1	TGCGCCAGCAGCCAAGCGACACGTCGTTTGAACACTGAAGCTTTCTTT	CASSQATRRLNTEAFF
NA	NA	TRBV20-1	TRBJ2-7	TGCAGTGCTAGCCAGGGGTCTGCCTACGAGCAGTACTTC	CSASQGSAYEQYF
TRBD2	many	TRBV19	TRBJ2-1	TGTGCCAGTACCCCCGGGACTAGCGGGGGTCGGCAGTTCTTC	CASTPGTSGGRQFF
NA	many	TRBV19	TRBJ1-5	TGTGCCAGTAATCAGGGTAATCAGCCCCAGCATTTT	CASNQGNQPQHF
NA	NA	TRBV15	TRBJ1-1	TGTGCCACCAGCCAACAGCAGAACACTGAAGCTTTCTTT	CATSQQQNTEAFF
NA	once	TRBV10-3	TRBJ1-6	TGTGCCATCAGTGATAAAAAGTTCCACTCCTCCTATAATTCACCCCTCCACTTT	CAISDKKFHSSYNSPLHF
TRBD2	many	TRBV7-9	TRBJ2-5	TGTGCCAGCAGCGGAACTAGCGGGCCGCGGGAGACCCAGTACTTC	CASSGTSGPRETQYF
NA	many	TRBV5-1	TRBJ2-7	TGCGCCAGCAGCCCCTACCGAGGCTTGAGCTCCTACGAGCAGTACTTC	CASSPYRGLSSYEQYF
NA	many	TRBV11-3	TRBJ2-1	TGTGCCAGCAGCTTCGATCGAGACAATGAGCAGTTCTTC	CASSFDRDNEQFF
TRBD1	NA	TRBV19	TRBJ1-2	TGTGCCAGTAGTGCATTCGACAGGGGTAATGGCTACACCTTC	CASSAFDRGNGYTF
TRBD2	NA	TRBV9	TRBJ2-1	TGTGCCAGCAGCGTAGGGACTAGCAGGAGCGGGGCTGAGCAGTTCTTC	CASSVGTSRSGAEQFF
NA	many	TRBV9	TRBJ1-4	TGTGCCAGCAGTGAGACAGTTACTAATGAAAAACTGTTTTTT	CASSETVTNEKLFF
NA	many	TRBV19	TRBJ2-1	TGTGCCAGTAGTCCCTATGGGCGGAATGAGCAGTTCTTC	CASSPYGRNEQFF
NA	many	TRBV11-2	TRBJ2-5	TGTGCCAGCAGCTCTTGGTACCAAGAGACCCAGTACTTC	CASSSWYQETQYF
TRBD1	many	TRBV6-6	TRBJ2-1	TGTGCCAGCAGCCCCGGGACAGGGGGTACGAATGAGCAGTTCTTC	CASSPGTGGTNEQFF
TRBD1	NA	TRBV2	TRBJ1-6	TGTGCCAGCAGACGGACAGGGGGCAAGTCACCCCTCCACTTT	CASRRTGGKSPLHF
NA	NA	TRBV12-3/TRBV12-4	TRBJ2-5	TGTGCCAGCAGTCCGCGAAGGGGGGGAGAGACCCAGTACTTC	CASSPRRGGETQYF
NA	NA	TRBV3-1	TRBJ2-7	TGTGCCAGCAGCTATAAGAATCCCTACAAGCAGTACTTC	CASSYKNPYKQYF
NA	NA	TRBV6-1	TRBJ2-3	TGTGCCAGCAGTTACGATTCGCAGGGCAAGCAGTATTTT	CASSYDSQGKQYF
TRBD2	NA	TRBV5-6	TRBJ2-5	TGTGCCAGCACCCTAGGCCCAACGGGGTCTGGACTAGCGGGAGTAGAGACCCAGTACTTC	CASTLGPTGSGLAGVETQYF
TRBD2	NA	TRBV20-1	TRBJ2-1	TGCAGTGCTAGAGGCGGGGCGGGAGGCAATGAGCAGTTCTTC	CSARGGAGGNEQFF
NA	NA	TRBV7-9	TRBJ1-6	TGTGCCAGCAGCAGTGAAGCAAGGGGAACCTATAATTCACCCCTCCACTTT	CASSSEARGTYNSPLHF
NA	NA	TRBV12-3/TRBV12-4	TRBJ1-2	TGTGCCAGCAGAAAGGAGGGGGTGAGTGGCTACACCTTC	CASRKEGVSGYTF
NA	few	TRBV18	TRBJ1-1	TGTGCCAGCTCACCCGCGGACCTTAGCACTGAAGCTTTCTTT	CASSPADLSTEAFF
NA	few	TRBV11-2	TRBJ1-1	TGTGCCAGCAGCTTAGTTCGGAACAGCCACACTGAAGCTTTCTTT	CASSLVRNSHTEAFF
TRBD1	NA	TRBV18	TRBJ1-2	TGTGCCAGCTCACCACTCGACAGGGGGCACGGCTACACCTTC	CASSPLDRGHGYTF
TRBD2	NA	TRBV7-3	TRBJ2-2	TGTGCCAGCAGCTTAACGACTAGCGGGGGCAACACCGGGGAGCTGTTTTTT	CASSLTTSGGNTGELFF
TRBD1	NA	TRBV19	TRBJ1-5	TGTGCCAGCCGGGACAGGGTCTGGAGTCAGCCCCAGCATTTT	CASRDRVWSQPQHF
NA	NA	TRBV19	TRBJ1-1	TGTGCCAGCGCAGCAGGGAGATCTGGTGAAGCTTTCTTT	CASAAGRSGEAFF
TRBD1	NA	TRBV28	TRBJ1-2	TGTGCCAGCACTTCTGGGGGGACAGACTATGGCTACACCTTC	CASTSGGTDYGYTF
NA	NA	TRBV12-3/TRBV12-4	TRBJ1-6	TGTGCCAGCACCCGGAGGGGGGGCACTTCACCCCTCCACTTT	CASTRRGGTSPLHF
NA	many	TRBV5-1	TRBJ2-7	TGCGCCAGCGGAATGCCTAGCTCTCGCGAGCAGTACTTC	CASGMPSSREQYF
NA	few	TRBV7-8	TRBJ2-1	TGTGCCTGGAGTTCCGGGACTTCCACCTTATCCAGTGAGCAGTTCTTC	CAWSSGTSTLSSEQFF
TRBD1	many	TRBV6-5	TRBJ1-3	TGTGCCAGCAGTCGGACAGGGGTAAACTCTGGAAACACCATATATTTT	CASSRTGVNSGNTIYF
NA	NA	TRBV24-1	TRBJ2-2	TGTGCCACCAGTGATACAGACGTTCCGGCCGGGGAGCTGTTTTTT	CATSDTDVPAGELFF
TRBD1	NA	TRBV12-3/TRBV12-4	TRBJ1-1	TGTGCCAGCAGTTTAGGGGGCAGGGGGTCCACTGAAGCTTTCTTT	CASSLGGRGSTEAFF
NA	NA	TRBV20-1	TRBJ2-7	TGCAGTGCTCTAGGGGGAGCAGGGTTTAACGAGCAGTACTTC	CSALGGAGFNEQYF
NA	NA	TRBV24-1	TRBJ1-2	TGTGCCACCAGTGATTTTAGAAATAACTATGGCTACACCTTC	CATSDFRNNYGYTF
TRBD2	NA	TRBV29-1	TRBJ2-1	TGCAGCGTTGTTTACTACTTAGTAGAGGGACTAGCGGGGGAGTTCTTC	CSVVYYLVEGLAGEFF
TRBD1	many	TRBV6-5	TRBJ1-2	TGTGCCAGCAGTTTGCGGACAGGGGGCGCAAATGGCTACACCTTC	CASSLRTGGANGYTF
TRBD1	many	TRBV5-1	TRBJ2-7	TGCGCCAGCAGAACGGGACAGGCCGAAGTCGAGTGGTACGAGCAGTACTTC	CASRTGQAEVEWYEQYF
NA	many	TRBV28	TRBJ2-1	TGTGCCAGCAGTTCAGCGTTGTCCTACAATGAGCAGTTCTTC	CASSSALSYNEQFF
TRBD1	once	TRBV15	TRBJ1-4	TGCGTCACCAGCTCCCGGGGGAAGGGGGCACCCGGCGGTGAAAAACTGTTTTTT	CVTSSRGKGAPGGEKLFF
TRBD1	once	TRBV4-1	TRBJ1-1	TGCGCCAGCAGCCAAGGGAGGGACAGGGGGCTGACTGCAGCTTTCTTT	CASSQGRDRGLTAAFF
NA	many	TRBV2	TRBJ1-3	TGTGCCAGCGCATCGGAGTACACTGGAAACACCATATATTTT	CASASEYTGNTIYF
NA	NA	TRBV6-5	TRBJ1-5	TGTGCCAGCAGTTATGGGTCAGGGCTCCGTCAGCCCCAGCATTTT	CASSYGSGLRQPQHF
TRBD1	NA	TRBV5-6	TRBJ1-1	TGTGCCAGCAGCTGGACAGGCCCGAACACTGAAGCTTTCTTT	CASSWTGPNTEAFF
NA	many	TRBV7-2	TRBJ2-5	TGTGCCAGCAGCTCGAGGACAAACCAAGAGACCCAGTACTTC	CASSSRTNQETQYF
NA	many	TRBV19	TRBJ1-3	TGTGCCAGTACCCCGACCGGACTCTCTGGAAACACCATATATTTT	CASTPTGLSGNTIYF
NA	many	TRBV6-6	TRBJ1-5	TGTGCCAGCAGTGACGGGCAGGAGGGGTATTTT	CASSDGQEGYF
TRBD1	many	TRBV18	TRBJ1-6	TGTGCCAGCTCTTCCGGGACAGGGAATTCACCCCTCCACTTT	CASSSGTGNSPLHF
TRBD1	many	TRBV6-1	TRBJ1-2	TGTGCCAGCAGCGTACAGGGGATTTATGGCTACACCTTC	CASSVQGIYGYTF
TRBD1	many	TRBV24-1	TRBJ2-5	TGTGCCACCAGTCCCCGGGACAGGGAATCAGGGACCCAGTACTTC	CATSPRDRESGTQYF
NA	NA	TRBV2	TRBJ2-1	TGTGCCAGCAGTTCTTGGGGGACGAGCGATGAGCAGTTCTTC	CASSSWGTSDEQFF
NA	many	TRBV7-2	TRBJ2-2	TGTGCCAGCAGCTTAGCTTCGGGGTCGAACACCGGGGAGCTGTTTTTT	CASSLASGSNTGELFF
NA	few	TRBV27	TRBJ2-7	TGTGCCAGCAGTCGTAGCGCGACCTACTCCTACGAGCAGTACTTC	CASSRSATYSYEQYF
NA	many	TRBV12-3/TRBV12-4	TRBJ1-5	TGTGCCAGCAGTTCCCTCCGGGCCTCAAATCAGCCCCAGCATTTT	CASSSLRASNQPQHF
TRBD2	NA	TRBV2	TRBJ2-1	TGTGCCAGCAGTGGGACTAGCGGGGGGGCTTGGAATGAGCAGTTCTTC	CASSGTSGGAWNEQFF